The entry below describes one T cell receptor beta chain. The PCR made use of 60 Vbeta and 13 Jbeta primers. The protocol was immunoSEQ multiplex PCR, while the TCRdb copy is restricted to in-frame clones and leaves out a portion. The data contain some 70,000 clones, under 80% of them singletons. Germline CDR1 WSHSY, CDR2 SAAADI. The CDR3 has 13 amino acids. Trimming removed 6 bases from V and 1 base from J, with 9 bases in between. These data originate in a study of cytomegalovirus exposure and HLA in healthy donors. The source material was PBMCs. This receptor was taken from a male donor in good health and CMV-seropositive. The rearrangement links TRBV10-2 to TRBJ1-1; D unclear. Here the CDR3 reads CASSGIANTEAFF. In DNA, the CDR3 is TGCGCCAGCAGCGGGATCGCGAACACTGAAGCTTTCTTT.